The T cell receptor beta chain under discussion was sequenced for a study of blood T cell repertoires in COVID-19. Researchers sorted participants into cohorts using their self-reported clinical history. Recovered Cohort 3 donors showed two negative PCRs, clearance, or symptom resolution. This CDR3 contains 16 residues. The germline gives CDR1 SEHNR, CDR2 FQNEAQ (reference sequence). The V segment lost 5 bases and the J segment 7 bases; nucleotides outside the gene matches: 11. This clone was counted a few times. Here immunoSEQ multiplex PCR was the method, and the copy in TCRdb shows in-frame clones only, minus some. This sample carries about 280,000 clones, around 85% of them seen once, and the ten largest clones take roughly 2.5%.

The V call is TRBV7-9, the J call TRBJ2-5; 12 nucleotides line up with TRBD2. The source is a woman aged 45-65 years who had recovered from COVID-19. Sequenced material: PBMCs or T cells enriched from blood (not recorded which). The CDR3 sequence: CASSPALAGGLGTQYF. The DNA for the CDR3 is TGTGCCAGCAGCCCCGCGCTAGCGGGGGGGCTCGGGACCCAGTACTTC.